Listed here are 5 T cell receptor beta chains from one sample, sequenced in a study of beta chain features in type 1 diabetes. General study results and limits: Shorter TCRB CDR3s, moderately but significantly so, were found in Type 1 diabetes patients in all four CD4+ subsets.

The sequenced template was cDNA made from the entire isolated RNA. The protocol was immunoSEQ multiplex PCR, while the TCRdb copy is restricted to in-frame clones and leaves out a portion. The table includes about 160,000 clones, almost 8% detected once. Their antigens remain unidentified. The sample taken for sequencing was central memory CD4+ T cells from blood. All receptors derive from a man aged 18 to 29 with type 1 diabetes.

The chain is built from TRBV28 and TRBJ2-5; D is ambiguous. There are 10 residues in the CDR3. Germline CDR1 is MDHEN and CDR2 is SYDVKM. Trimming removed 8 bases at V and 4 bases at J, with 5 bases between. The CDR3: CASSGETQYF. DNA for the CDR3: TGTGCCAGCTCGGGAGAGACCCAGTACTTC.

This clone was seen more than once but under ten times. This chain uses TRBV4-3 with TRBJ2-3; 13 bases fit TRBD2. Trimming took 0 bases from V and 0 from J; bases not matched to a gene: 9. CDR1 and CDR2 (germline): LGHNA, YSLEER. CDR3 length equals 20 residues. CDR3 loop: CASSQDVGLAGFSSTDTQYF. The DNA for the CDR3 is TGCGCCAGCAGCCAAGACGTGGGACTAGCGGGATTTTCTAGCACAGATACGCAGTATTTT.

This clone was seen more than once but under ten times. The CDR3 reads CASSPNPRLRTQYF. The CDR3 DNA reads TGTGCCAGCAGTCCAAACCCCCGACTGCGGACCCAGTACTTC. This chain uses TRBV21-1 with TRBJ2-5; the D call TRBD2 from the table was never checked on the DNA. TRBV21-1 is a pseudogene. This CDR3 has 14 amino acids.

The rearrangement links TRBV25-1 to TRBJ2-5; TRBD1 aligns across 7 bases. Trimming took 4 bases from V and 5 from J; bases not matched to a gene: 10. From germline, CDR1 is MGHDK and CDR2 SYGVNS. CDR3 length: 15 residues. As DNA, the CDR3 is TGTGCCAGCAGTGCGATTGACAGGGTGGGGGAGACCCAGTACTTC. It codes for CASSAIDRVGETQYF.

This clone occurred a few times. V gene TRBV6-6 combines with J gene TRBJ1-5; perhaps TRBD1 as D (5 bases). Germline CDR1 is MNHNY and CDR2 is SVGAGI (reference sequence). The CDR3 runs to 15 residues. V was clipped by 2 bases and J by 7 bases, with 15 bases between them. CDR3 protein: CASSYPQGRFQPQHF. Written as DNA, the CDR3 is TGTGCCAGCAGTTACCCCCAGGGTAGGTTCCAGCCCCAGCATTTT.